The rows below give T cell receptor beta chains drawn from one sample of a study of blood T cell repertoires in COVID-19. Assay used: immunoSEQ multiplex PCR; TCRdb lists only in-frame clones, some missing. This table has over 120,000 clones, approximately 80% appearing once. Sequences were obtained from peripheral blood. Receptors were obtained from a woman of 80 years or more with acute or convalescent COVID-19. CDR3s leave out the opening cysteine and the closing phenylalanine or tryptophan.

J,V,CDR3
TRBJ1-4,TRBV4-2,ASSQGRATNEKLF
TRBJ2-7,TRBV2,ASSETGIYEQY
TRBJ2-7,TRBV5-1,ASSAKPGQGPREQY
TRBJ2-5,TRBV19,ASSIGGQGFQETQY
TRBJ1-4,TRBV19,ATSADRATNEKLF
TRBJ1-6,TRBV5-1,ASSLDTGGSRSPLH
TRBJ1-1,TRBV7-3,ASSLLPVRNTEAF
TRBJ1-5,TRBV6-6,ASSPYSNQPQH
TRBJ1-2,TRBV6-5,ASSDGGESHGYT
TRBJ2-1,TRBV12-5,ASGSTFTLAGSYNEQF
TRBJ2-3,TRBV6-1,ASSEVGVITDTQY